Included here is one TCR beta chain sequence, with context. Its antigen remains unidentified. The sample originates from a study of T cell responses to AZD1222 COVID-19 vaccine. General observations from the study: Repertoires were obtained only post-peak T cell response.

Data came from immunoSEQ multiplex PCR; TCRdb stores just in-frame clones and leaves some out. Of 150,000 or so clones listed, 90% are singletons. Germline V lookup: CDR1 MGHRA, CDR2 YSYEKL. Losses at the gene ends were 1 base for V and 3 bases for J; bases not matched to a gene: 6. This CDR3 contains 15 residues. The source of this sequence is an adult in good health. This chain joins TRBV4-1 and TRBJ2-7; 7 nucleotides align to TRBD2. The starting material was peripheral blood, obtained on day 0 of AZD1222 vaccination. This CDR3 is CASSQGSGDGYEQYF. The CDR3 DNA follows: TGCGCCAGCAGCCAAGGGAGCGGGGACGGCTACGAGCAGTACTTC.